What follows is one TCR beta chain and its context. What antigen it recognizes has not been identified. No qualities accompany the bases; no much larger clone lies one base away. This specimen comes from a study of control samples from healthy donors and cancer patients (TCRdb year 2020). The library was produced with the immunoSEQ multiplex PCR assay. The table comes from immuneACCESS by way of TCRdb, which keeps in-frame sequences with V and J called. Part of the clones is missing from these tables; in studies checked, under half for an unresolved V gene and the rest for unknown reasons. The sample has around 130,000 clones on record, roughly 88% of them singletons. The ten largest account for about 3.4% of the sample. The junction carries 19 bases between V and J, which are trimmed by 3 bases and 5 bases respectively. The germline V gene encodes CDR1 LNHDA and CDR2 SQIVND (reference sequence). The CDR3 numbers 16 residues from cysteine through phenylalanine. Only the CDR3 portion is preserved as DNA: 48 bases, with reading frame beginning at the first base.

This clonotype was sampled from a man in his fifties or sixties in good health. The chain is encoded by TRBV19 joined to TRBJ1-2; TRBD1 is a possible D gene, resting on 6 matching bases. Material for sequencing was blood. The DNA is TGTGCCAGTAGTATGGGTCCCGGGGGCTATGAGTATGGCTACACCTTC. Its translation is CASSMGPGGYEYGYTF.